The rows below give T cell receptor beta chains drawn from one sample of a study of cytomegalovirus exposure and HLA in healthy donors. Repertoires were generated with immunoSEQ multiplex PCR, while TCRdb's copy carries only in-frame clones and drops some. The sample shows tens of thousands of clones, more than 65% of them seen only once. Sequenced sample: PBMCs. Source of these receptors: a man in his 70s in good health and CMV-seropositive. Each CDR3 is given with its conserved first and last residue. A D gene is named only where the DNA matches it firmly. Size tells how often a clone was seen (once, few, many) or the class of an expanded clone, and some rows leave it out.

>NA|NA|TRBJ2-7|TRBV6-1
TGTGCCAGCAGTCTAACAGGGATCTACGAGCAGTACTTC
CASSLTGIYEQYF
>TRBD2|once|TRBJ2-1|TRBV9
TGTGCCAGCAGCGTCACTCCGGGACTAGCCTACAATGAGCAGTTCTTC
CASSVTPGLAYNEQFF
>TRBD1|NA|TRBJ2-1|TRBV5-1
TGCGCCAGCAGCTTGGCTATACGACAGGGGGCTTACGAGCAGTTCTTC
CASSLAIRQGAYEQFF
>NA|NA|TRBJ2-7|TRBV5-4
TGTGCCAGCAGCTTGGCCGGGCAGGGGTCCTACGAGCAGTACTTC
CASSLAGQGSYEQYF
>TRBD2|NA|TRBJ2-7|TRBV5-1
TGCGCCAGCAGCTTTGGCGGGGGGAAGGACGAGCAGTACTTC
CASSFGGGKDEQYF
>TRBD1|NA|TRBJ2-1|TRBV7-9
TGTGCCAGCAGCTCAAGTCTTGGCAGGGGGTCCTACAATGAGCAGTTCTTC
CASSSSLGRGSYNEQFF
>TRBD1|NA|TRBJ1-1|TRBV7-3
TGTGCCAGCAGCCGACGAGGGGGCTCTTGGGACACTGAAGCTTTCTTT
CASSRRGGSWDTEAFF
>TRBD2|NA|TRBJ2-1|TRBV6-5
TGTGCCAGCAGTTACTCGACTAGCGGAAGGAAAAATGAGCAGTTCTTC
CASSYSTSGRKNEQFF
>TRBD2|NA|TRBJ2-7|TRBV18
TGTGCCAGCTCCCAGACTAGCGGGAGTTACGAGCAGTACTTC
CASSQTSGSYEQYF
>TRBD2|NA|TRBJ2-3|TRBV10-1
TGCGCCAGCAGCGAGCGGGGTACAGATACGCAGTATTTT
CASSERGTDTQYF
>NA|few|TRBJ2-3|TRBV6-5
TGTGCCAGCAGTTACTCTCCAACGGGCACAGATACGCAGTATTTT
CASSYSPTGTDTQYF
>TRBD1|once|TRBJ2-2|TRBV7-9
TGTGCCAGCAGCTCGATGGACAGGGGGCAAACCGGGGAGCTGTTTTTT
CASSSMDRGQTGELFF
>TRBD1|NA|TRBJ1-1|TRBV10-2
TGCGCCAGCAGTGAGTTTACAGGGGGCCCTGAAGCTTTCTTT
CASSEFTGGPEAFF
>TRBD1|NA|TRBJ2-7|TRBV18
TGTGCCAGCTCACCACCTTCACAGGGGTTCCACGAGCAGTACTTC
CASSPPSQGFHEQYF
>NA|few|TRBJ2-1|TRBV5-6
TGTGCCAGCAGCATAGCGGTTAACAATGAGCAGTTCTTC
CASSIAVNNEQFF
>TRBD2|NA|TRBJ2-1|TRBV4-1
TGCGCCAGCTCCCCGGGAGGGGCCAACAATGAGCAGTTCTTC
CASSPGGANNEQFF
>NA|NA|TRBJ2-1|TRBV28
TGTGCCAGCAGTCCACTCTCCTACAATGAGCAGTTCTTC
CASSPLSYNEQFF
>TRBD1|NA|TRBJ1-2|TRBV2
TGTGCCAGCAGTCTTACCGGGACAGGGTTATCTGGCTACACCTTC
CASSLTGTGLSGYTF
>NA|NA|TRBJ1-1|TRBV5-1
TGCGCCAGCAGCAAGACAGGCGGTGGCACTGAAGCTTTCTTT
CASSKTGGGTEAFF
>NA|NA|TRBJ2-3|TRBV9
TGTGCCAGCAGCGTCGATGGAGCCACAGATACGCAGTATTTT
CASSVDGATDTQYF
>NA|NA|TRBJ2-5|TRBV6-1
TGTGCCAGCACCCCTACGAGGGGGCAAGAGACCCAGTACTTC
CASTPTRGQETQYF
>NA|NA|TRBJ2-3|TRBV5-1
TGCGCCAGCAACGACGGCGGATCTAGCACAGATACGCAGTATTTT
CASNDGGSSTDTQYF
>TRBD2|NA|TRBJ2-1|TRBV10-3
TGTGCCATCCTTTCGGGGACTAGCGGGAGTTTTGAGCAGTTCTTC
CAILSGTSGSFEQFF
>TRBD1|NA|TRBJ1-5|TRBV9
TGTGCCAGCAGCGCAGGACAGGGGGATCAGCCCCAGCATTTT
CASSAGQGDQPQHF
>TRBD2|NA|TRBJ2-5|TRBV15
TGTGCCACCAGCAGAGCGGGGGGGCGGGAGACCCAGTACTTC
CATSRAGGRETQYF
>NA|NA|TRBJ2-7|TRBV19
TGTGCCAGTAGTACCCTACAGGCATCCTACGAGCAGTACTTC
CASSTLQASYEQYF
>TRBD1|NA|TRBJ1-2|TRBV11-2
TGTGCCAGCAGCTCCCCCGGGACAGGGTTCTATGGCTACACCTTC
CASSSPGTGFYGYTF
>TRBD1|NA|TRBJ2-7|TRBV28
TGTGCCAGCGCCGTATTAGGGACAGGGCACTACGAGCAGTACTTC
CASAVLGTGHYEQYF
>NA|NA|TRBJ1-5|TRBV18
TGTGCCAGCTCACCAAGCGGGGATACGGGGAATCAGCCCCAGCATTTT
CASSPSGDTGNQPQHF
>NA|NA|TRBJ1-1|TRBV30
TGTGCCTGGATGGGGGGGTCCACTGAAGCTTTCTTT
CAWMGGSTEAFF
>TRBD1|NA|TRBJ2-2|TRBV10-1
TGCGCCAGCAATAAAACAGGGGGCACCGGGGAGCTGTTTTTT
CASNKTGGTGELFF
>TRBD1|NA|TRBJ1-5|TRBV6-1
TGTGCCAGCAGTCCCGACAGGGACACTCAGCCCCAGCATTTT
CASSPDRDTQPQHF